Below, 27 T cell receptor beta chains from the same sample are listed, as sequenced in a study of blood T cell dynamics during melanoma immunotherapy. This table comes from immunoSEQ multiplex PCR, and its TCRdb copy is limited to in-frame clones, with some not included. The table records 6,000 to 8,500 clones, around 81% of them present only once. Time point reported: pre-treatment baseline. Sequencing used blood, obtained from a patient treated with checkpoint blockade. These receptors were taken from a human donor with melanoma.

V is TRBV7-3 and J is TRBJ1-3, with a possible D match to TRBD1 (5 bases). V lost 2 bases to trimming and J lost 1 base, with 18 bases between them. Germline V gene lookup returns CDR1 SGHTA and CDR2 FQGTGA. The CDR3 contains 18 residues. The DNA of the CDR3 is TGTGCCAGCAGCTTACGAATCCCCAGGGATACGTCTGGAAACACCATATATTTT. Translation: CASSLRIPRDTSGNTIYF. The complete variable domain, with remaining parts taken from reference TRBV7-3 and TRBJ1-3, reads GAGVSQTPSNKVTEKGKYVELRCDPISGHTALYWYRQSLGQGPEFLIYFQGTGAADDSGLPNDRFFAVRPEGSVSTLKIQRTERGDSAVYLCASSLRIPRDTSGNTIYFGEGSWLTVV.

The V call is TRBV18, the J call TRBJ2-7; 9 bases fit TRBD2. Losses at the gene ends were 1 base for V and 5 bases for J; bases not matched to a gene: 9. In germline, CDR1 is KGHSH, CDR2 LQKENI. CDR3 length equals 16 residues. The CDR3 bases are TGTGCCAGCTCACCACTAGGTAGCGGGAGATACAACGAGCAGTACTTC. This codes for CASSPLGSGRYNEQYF.

This clone was recorded once. The V gene is TRBV19, the J gene TRBJ2-1, with 7 bases identical to TRBD1. Germline CDR1 is LNHDA and CDR2 is SQIVND (reference sequence). The CDR3 has 15 residues. Trimming at V came to 4 bases and at J to 6 bases, leaving 9 bases not matched to a gene. The CDR3 loop reads CASSTQTGLGNEQFF. CDR3 sequence (DNA): TGTGCCAGTAGTACCCAGACAGGGCTCGGCAATGAGCAGTTCTTC. The full variable domain, in which reference TRBV19 and TRBJ2-1 provide the parts outside the CDR3, is DGGITQSPKYLFRKEGQNVTLSCEQNLNHDAMYWYRQDPGQGLRLIYYSQIVNDFQKGDIAEGYSVSREKKESFPLTVTSAQKNPTAFYLCASSTQTGLGNEQFFGPGTRLTVL.

The chain has TRBV7-3 and TRBJ2-1; D possibly corresponds to TRBD2 (6 bases). Germline-derived CDR1 and CDR2 are SGHTA and FQGTGA. Trimming shortened V by 2 bases and J by 5 bases, and 10 bases separated the two germline ends. The CDR3 contains 14 residues. Here the CDR3 DNA reads TGTGCCAGCAGCTTAGAACTAGCCGACAATGAGCAGTTCTTC. This encodes CASSLELADNEQFF.

This clone was recorded a few times. This chain joins TRBV11-1 and TRBJ1-2, with 7 positions matching TRBD1. V shed 5 bases, J shed 8 bases, and the junction held 17 bases outside the gene matches. Germline V gene data show CDR1 as SGHAT and CDR2 as FQDESV (reference sequence). The length of the CDR3 is 16 residues. The CDR3 bases are TGTGCCAGCAGCCAATCCTCAGGGGGATCCTTGAGGGGCTACACCTTC. Encoded protein: CASSQSSGGSLRGYTF. The whole variable domain, remainder taken from reference TRBV11-1 and TRBJ1-2, is EAEVAQSPRYKITEKSQAVAFWCDPISGHATLYWYRQILGQGPELLVQFQDESVVDDSQLPKDRFSAERLKGVDSTLKIQPAELGDSAMYLCASSQSSGGSLRGYTFGSGTRLTVV.

The chain joins TRBV7-6 to TRBJ2-1; D ambiguous. CDR1 is SGHVS and CDR2 is FNYEAQ in the germline V gene. The V gene lost 1 base and the J gene lost 1 base, with 2 bases spanning the gap. There are 13 residues in the CDR3. The CDR3 loop reads CASSLGSYNEQFF. The CDR3 nucleotides are TGTGCCAGCAGCTTAGGATCCTACAATGAGCAGTTCTTC.

The genes are TRBV11-2 and TRBJ2-7; TRBD1 agrees at 7 bases. Germline V CDR1 and CDR2: SGHAT, FQNNGV. This CDR3 spans 15 amino acids. V shed 3 bases and J 0 bases; nucleotides not matched to a gene: 5. CDR3 in DNA: TGTGCCAGCAGCTTGGGGACAGTCCCCTCCTACGAGCAGTACTTC. Its protein product is CASSLGTVPSYEQYF.

This chain uses TRBV6-1 with TRBJ2-2, with D perhaps matching TRBD2 (6 bases). Germline CDR1 reads MNHNS; CDR2 reads SASEGT. Between the trimmed V and J ends, which lost 5 bases and 2 bases, there was a span of 9 bases. The CDR3 is made up of 14 amino acids. CDR3 bases: TGTGCCAGCAGTCGGGACTCTAACACCGGGGAGCTGTTTTTT. This encodes CASSRDSNTGELFF.

CDR3 bases: TGTGCCAGCAGTCTCCACGGACTAGGTCGCGAGCAGTACTTC. Encoded protein: CASSLHGLGREQYF. The J gene is TRBJ2-7, the V gene TRBV2; 7 nucleotides line up with TRBD2. J was trimmed by 6 bases and V by 5 bases; bases with no gene match: 10. Germline CDR1 reads SNHLY; CDR2 reads FYNNEI. The CDR3 is made up of 14 amino acids. The full variable domain, completed using reference TRBV2 and TRBJ2-7, is EPEVTQTPSHQVTQMGQEVILRCVPISNHLYFYWYRQILGQKVEFLVSFYNNEISEKSEIFDDQFSVERPDGSNFTLKIRSTKLEDSAMYFCASSLHGLGREQYFGPGTRLTVT.

The chain recombines TRBV5-8 with TRBJ1-2; 9 bases agree with TRBD1. CDR3 length: 15 residues. Germline V CDR1 and CDR2: SGHTS, YDEGEE. J lost 6 bases, V lost 3 bases, and 9 bases had no gene match. The CDR3 DNA reads TGTGCCAGCAGCTGGACCCGGGGACAGGGCGATGGCTACACCTTC. Protein product: CASSWTRGQGDGYTF.

The chain couples TRBV7-2 to TRBJ2-7; the match to TRBD1 covers 8 bases. This CDR3 spans 14 amino acids. Germline CDR1 and CDR2: SGHTA and FQGNSA. After removal of 5 bases from V and 3 bases from J, the junction contained 6 bases not matched to a gene. The CDR3 coding sequence is TGTGCCAGCAGCCCCTGGACAGGGAACTACGAGCAGTACTTC. Translation: CASSPWTGNYEQYF.

The chain has TRBV7-9 and TRBJ2-5, with TRBD2 identical over 7 bases. Looked up from germline, CDR1 is SEHNR and CDR2 is FQNEAQ (reference sequence). The CDR3 contains 15 residues. Losses at the gene ends were 0 bases for V and 4 bases for J; bases not matched to a gene: 5. The CDR3 DNA follows: TGTGCCAGCAGCTTAGCCCTTGGGGGGGGAGAGACCCAGTACTTC. Translation gives CASSLALGGGETQYF.

The chain has TRBV18 and TRBJ1-1; 7 bases agree with TRBD1. Per the germline V gene, CDR1 is KGHSH and CDR2 is LQKENI. The ends lost 0 bases at V and 11 bases at J; junction bases unmatched: 12. The CDR3 runs 15 residues. The CDR3 nucleotides read TGTGCCAGCTCACCACCCTCCTTGGACAGGACTGGGGCTTTCTTT. Translation gives CASSPPSLDRTGAFF.

The rearrangement joins TRBV7-6 to TRBJ2-1; D uncertain. The V gene lost 0 bases and the J gene lost 4 bases, with 7 bases spanning the gap. CDR3 size: 14 residues. The germline gives CDR1 SGHVS, CDR2 FNYEAQ. The chain's CDR3 is CASSLAGRYNEQFF. The CDR3 nucleotides read TGTGCCAGCAGCTTAGCGGGAAGATACAATGAGCAGTTCTTC.

This sequence joins TRBV7-3 and TRBJ2-3, with 7 bases that match TRBD2. Trimming at V came to 5 bases and at J to 6 bases, leaving 5 bases not matched to a gene. The CDR3 loop spans 13 amino acids. Germline CDR1 reads SGHTA; CDR2 reads FQGTGA. The CDR3 nucleotides are TGTGCCAGCAGCGAGCGGGGTAGTGATACGCAGTATTTT. This encodes CASSERGSDTQYF.

The J gene is TRBJ1-1, the V gene TRBV5-1, with D unclear. The germline V and J ends were trimmed by 2 bases and 0 bases, with 17 bases remaining between them. Germline values: CDR1 SGHRS, CDR2 YFSETQ. The CDR3 consists of 17 residues. CDR3: CASSLVEDGLMNTEAFF. The CDR3 coding sequence is TGCGCCAGCAGCTTAGTGGAAGACGGGCTCATGAACACTGAAGCTTTCTTT.

V gene TRBV5-4 combines with J gene TRBJ1-3, with unresolved D. CDR1 and CDR2 from the germline V gene are SGHNT and YYREEE (reference sequence). The V end was cut by 0 bases, the J end by 3 bases, with 13 bases between. The CDR3 consists of 16 residues. The CDR3: CASSLGSGRNGNTIYF. The DNA for the CDR3 is TGTGCCAGCAGCTTGGGGAGCGGCAGGAATGGAAACACCATATATTTT.

The V and J genes are TRBV30 and TRBJ1-5; D gene uncertain. V lost 2 bases and J lost 2, with 7 bases in between. Looked up from germline, CDR1 is GTSNPN and CDR2 is SVGIG (reference sequence). The CDR3 contains 13 residues. CDR3 amino acids: CAWSPHGNQPQHF. The CDR3 nucleotides read TGTGCCTGGAGTCCACATGGCAATCAGCCCCAGCATTTT.

V usage is TRBV7-9 and J usage is TRBJ2-2; a possible D gene is TRBD1 (5 bases). The CDR3 is 15 amino acids. Germline V lookup: CDR1 SEHNR, CDR2 FQNEAQ (reference sequence). The V and J ends lost 2 bases and 5 bases respectively, with 12 bases between them. The CDR3 bases are TGTGCCAGCAGCTTAATGCAGGGTGGTACCGGGGAGCTGTTTTTT. Residues: CASSLMQGGTGELFF.

This clone was observed once. The chain combines TRBV4-1 with TRBJ2-7, with TRBD2 as a possible D gene (5 bases). This CDR3 region has 16 residues. Trimming left V 4 bases short and J 1 base short, with 17 bases between. Germline V lookup: CDR1 MGHRA, CDR2 YSYEKL. The CDR3 reads CASSLINPRGSYEQYF. In DNA, the CDR3 is TGCGCCAGCAGCCTCATTAACCCCCGCGGGTCCTACGAGCAGTACTTC.

This clone was detected only a few times. This rearrangement joins TRBV10-3 to TRBJ1-1; 10 bases are shared with TRBD1. From germline, CDR1 is ENHRY and CDR2 SYGVKD. The trim removed 9 bases at V and 4 bases at J, leaving 5 bases unmatched. This CDR3 has 13 amino acids. DNA of the CDR3: TGTGCCATGGGGGACAGGGGAGGCACTGAAGCTTTCTTT. As protein: CAMGDRGGTEAFF.

Here the CDR3 reads CASSPLGGLGYEQYF. In nucleotides, the CDR3 is TGTGCCAGCAGCCCCCTCGGGGGCTTAGGCTACGAGCAGTACTTC. The genes are TRBV7-2 and TRBJ2-7; either TRBD1 or TRBD2 may fit D (6 bases each). This CDR3 has 15 amino acids. Trimming took off 5 bases at V and 3 bases at J, with 17 bases between the two ends. Germline V gene sequence: CDR1 SGHTA, CDR2 FQGNSA. The whole variable domain, filled in from reference TRBV7-2 and TRBJ2-7, reads GAGVSQSPSNKVTEKGKDVELRCDPISGHTALYWYRQSLGQGLEFLIYFQGNSAPDKSGLPSDRFSAERTGGSVSTLTIQRTQQEDSAVYLCASSPLGGLGYEQYFGPGTRLTVT.

The chain joins TRBV5-1 to TRBJ2-1; 9 bases are a match to TRBD1. The V gene end was trimmed by 0 bases and the J gene end by 6 bases; junction bases not matched to a gene: 10. The CDR3 runs 17 residues. Per the germline V gene, CDR1 is SGHRS and CDR2 is YFSETQ. The CDR3, as DNA: TGCGCCAGCAGCTTGGGGGTTGGGACAGGGAAAGTCAATGAGCAGTTCTTC. Protein sequence: CASSLGVGTGKVNEQFF.

In its sample, this clone was seen a few times. The chain recombines TRBV6-1 with TRBJ2-4; perhaps TRBD1 as D (7 bases). V gave up 4 bases and J gave up 7 bases, with 17 bases separating them. This CDR3 region has 15 residues. Germline V gene sequence: CDR1 MNHNS, CDR2 SASEGT. CDR3: CASSAQGGVKNIQYF. For the CDR3, the DNA is TGTGCCAGCAGTGCTCAGGGGGGAGTAAAGAACATTCAGTACTTC.

This clone showed up just once. This sequence joins TRBV18 and TRBJ2-7; unclear D gene. The CDR3 length is 13 residues. V dropped 3 bases and J dropped 4 bases, with 10 bases sitting between them. CDR1 and CDR2 (germline): KGHSH, LQKENI. The CDR3 nucleotides are TGTGCCAGCTCACCTCTCGGAGTTTACGAGCAGTACTTC. It encodes CASSPLGVYEQYF.

The rearrangement uses TRBV30 and TRBJ2-4; 8 nucleotides align to TRBD2. There are 14 residues in the CDR3. Germline V gene sequence: CDR1 GTSNPN, CDR2 SVGIG (reference sequence). V lost 1 base and J lost 7; bases outside the gene matches: 6. The CDR3 here is CAWSGVAGFNIQYF. The CDR3 DNA reads as TGTGCCTGGAGTGGAGTAGCGGGGTTTAACATTCAGTACTTC.

The chain employs TRBV2 and TRBJ2-3; TRBD1 matches at 8 bases. V lost 6 bases, J lost 4 bases, and 12 bases stayed unmatched. Germline V gives CDR1 SNHLY, CDR2 FYNNEI. CDR3 length: 16 residues. This CDR3 reads CASRSAPGTGSDTQYF. The CDR3 DNA follows: TGTGCCAGCAGGTCTGCCCCCGGGACAGGATCAGATACGCAGTATTTT.